This T cell receptor beta chain was recovered during a study of vaccination effects on CD4 cells after COVID-19 (dated by TCRdb to the early 2020s). As for the study more broadly: Post-vaccine samples across the study were collected a median of 72 days after the second dose, with a range of 14 to 241. SARS-CoV-2 spike-specific CD4+ TCR repertoires from before and after mRNA vaccination were compared in COVID-19 convalescent patients and in infection-naive vaccine recipients. Altogether, roughly 10 COVID-19 convalescent patients and a handful of SARS-CoV-2-naive healthy vaccine recipients made up the full study. Cultures from other donors in the study were sequenced using the Oncomine TCR Beta short-read assay on an Illumina iSeq 100. Findings and caveats that apply to the study as a whole: Only a small number of convalescent patients were included, and no early post-infection timepoints were available, which limited the study. Marked clonal contraction was observed in both infection-induced and vaccine-induced clones at late post-vaccination timepoints, consistent with waning T cell responses. Among healthy vaccine recipients, nearly all vaccine-induced clones were SARS-CoV-2 mono-reactive, and only 1 of 255 was cross-reactive with common cold coronaviruses.

As for this clone: This receptor's antigen is unknown. No base quality values were provided; no much bigger clone lies one nucleotide off.

The ViraFEST assay stimulated PBMC with viral peptide pools and then used TCR sequencing to identify antigen-specific CD4+ T cell clonotypes by expansion. After roughly 11 days of culture, CD4+ T cells were isolated with the EasySep CD4+ T cell isolation kit. Two doses of either the BNT162b2 or the mRNA-1273 mRNA SARS-CoV-2 vaccine were administered to participants. Healthy vaccine recipients had no prior SARS-CoV-2 infection, confirmed by negative nucleocapsid antibodies before and after vaccination. Each well held around 1.9 million PBMC cultured in IMDM containing roughly 5% human AB serum, approximately 10 IU/ml IL-2 and gentamicin, along with around 11 ug/ml peptides. Half of the culture medium was replaced with fresh IL-2-containing medium on days 3 and 7. Unless noted otherwise, every peptide stimulation condition was cultured in triplicate wells. PBMC were separated from whole blood using Ficoll-Paque Plus gradient centrifugation and were then either cryopreserved at -140C or used fresh. The overlapping peptide pools covered the spike proteins of SARS-CoV-2 as well as those of the common cold coronaviruses HCoV-NL63, HCoV-OC43 and HCoV-229E. The QIAamp micro DNA kit was used to extract genomic DNA from the cultured CD4+ T cells.

The library was built by means of the immunoSEQ multiplex PCR assay. DNA from the cultured, isolated CD4+ T cells was subjected to TCR beta CDR3 sequencing. The original methods were these. Non-productive TCR sequences were discarded, and reads were trimmed to the CDR3 region, with only CDR3s of 7 or more amino acids retained. Antigen-specific clonotypes were identified with the MANAFEST web app by comparing expansion in peptide wells against reference cultures. Positive clones required FDR<0.05 expansion versus reference and all other wells, odds ratio above 5, and frequency above 0.1% in two replicate wells. Cross-reactive clonotypes were defined as significantly expanded in SARS-CoV-2 spike wells and in at least one common cold coronavirus spike condition. CDR3 similarity was assessed by Levenshtein distance using the stringdist R package, and unrooted trees were constructed with ape in R 3.6.1. Drawn from immuneACCESS, this table holds only the in-frame rearrangements with V and J called that TCRdb kept. Clones are partly lost; checked studies trace under half to an unresolved V gene and leave the rest unexplained. V and J calls and clone size are those listed in that table; D and trimming were worked out from the DNA. This sample has roughly 34,000 clones in its table, and 82% of those were observed once. The ten largest make up 1.5% of the sample.

The germline V gene encodes CDR1 LGHNT and CDR2 FRNRAP. V drops 5 bases and J drops 9 bases, leaving 14 bases in between. The CDR3, cysteine through phenylalanine, is 14 amino acids long. Of all the DNA, just the CDR3 is kept, 42 bases in frame from base 1. This specimen was CD4+ T cells from PBMCs cultured with HCoV-NL63 spike peptides, taken after COVID-19 vaccination. Explained via the paper, the cell subset or site label denotes: HCoV-NL63 spike overlapping peptide pool stimulation. Recombination linked TRBV12-5 to TRBJ1-6; 5 matching bases give a weak D call of TRBD1. This receptor was obtained from a human donor who received a COVID-19 vaccine. Some clones in this sample may be carry-over from other donors' samples. The DNA is TGTGCTAGTGGTCCTGGGGAGACAGTTTCACCCCTCCACTTT. The translation is CASGPGETVSPLHF.